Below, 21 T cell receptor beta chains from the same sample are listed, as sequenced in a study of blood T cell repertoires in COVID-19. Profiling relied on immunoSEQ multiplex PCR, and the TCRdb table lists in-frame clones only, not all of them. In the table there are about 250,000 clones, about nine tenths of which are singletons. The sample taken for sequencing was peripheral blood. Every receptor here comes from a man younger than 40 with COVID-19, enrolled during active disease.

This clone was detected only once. CDR3: CASSQTTGYTEAFF. CDR3 DNA: TGTGCCAGCAGCCAAACTACAGGGTACACTGAAGCTTTCTTT. The chain uses TRBV7-9 and TRBJ1-1; tentative D call: TRBD1 (6 bases). Germline CDR1 and CDR2: SEHNR and FQNEAQ (reference sequence). V was cut by 5 bases and J by 3 bases, with 13 bases left in between. CDR3 length equals 14 residues. Full variable domain (missing parts from reference TRBV7-9 and TRBJ1-1): DTGVSQNPRHKITKRGQNVTFRCDPISEHNRLYWYRQTLGQGPEFLTYFQNEAQLEKSRLLSDRFSAERPKGSFSTLEIQRTEQGDSAMYLCASSQTTGYTEAFFGQGTRLTVV.

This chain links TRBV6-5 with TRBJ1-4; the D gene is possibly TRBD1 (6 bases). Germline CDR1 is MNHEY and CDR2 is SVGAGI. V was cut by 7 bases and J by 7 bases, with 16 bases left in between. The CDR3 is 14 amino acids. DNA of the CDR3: TGTGCCAGCACCCTTGACAGGACCAGTGAAAAACTGTTTTTT. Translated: CASTLDRTSEKLFF.

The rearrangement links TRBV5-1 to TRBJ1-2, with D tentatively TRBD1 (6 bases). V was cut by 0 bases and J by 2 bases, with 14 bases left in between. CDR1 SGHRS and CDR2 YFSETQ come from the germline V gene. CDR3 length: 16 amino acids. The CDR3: CASSLGGPGRNYGYTF. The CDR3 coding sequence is TGCGCCAGCAGCTTGGGGGGGCCAGGGAGAAACTATGGCTACACCTTC.

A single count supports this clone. The CDR3 spells CASLGLTREQFF. The DNA of the CDR3 is TGTGCCAGCTTAGGGTTAACTAGGGAGCAGTTCTTC. The V call is TRBV19, the J call TRBJ2-1; TRBD2 might be the D (5 bases). CDR3 length equals 12 residues. Germline V gene lookup returns CDR1 LNHDA and CDR2 SQIVND (reference sequence). V shed 9 bases and J shed 10 bases, with 16 bases lying between them.

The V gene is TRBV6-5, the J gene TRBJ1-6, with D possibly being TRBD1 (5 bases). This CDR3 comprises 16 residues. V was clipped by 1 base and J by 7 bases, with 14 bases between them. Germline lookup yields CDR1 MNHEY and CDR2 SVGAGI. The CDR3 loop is CASSYFQGGGNSPLHF. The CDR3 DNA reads TGTGCCAGCAGTTACTTTCAGGGTGGTGGGAATTCACCCCTCCACTTT.

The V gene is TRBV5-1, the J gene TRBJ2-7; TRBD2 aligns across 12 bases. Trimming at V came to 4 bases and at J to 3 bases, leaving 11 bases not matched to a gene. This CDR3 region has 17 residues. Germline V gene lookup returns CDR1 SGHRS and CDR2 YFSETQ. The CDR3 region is CASSPRLAGVKDYEQYF. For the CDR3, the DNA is TGCGCCAGCAGCCCTAGACTAGCGGGGGTAAAGGACTACGAGCAGTACTTC.

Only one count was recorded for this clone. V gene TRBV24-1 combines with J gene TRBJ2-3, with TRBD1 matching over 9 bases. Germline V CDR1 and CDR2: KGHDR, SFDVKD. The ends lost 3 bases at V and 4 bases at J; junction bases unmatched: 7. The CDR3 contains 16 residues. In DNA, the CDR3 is TGTGCCACCAGTGATACCGGGACAGGGTTTGCAGATACGCAGTATTTT. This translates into CATSDTGTGFADTQYF.

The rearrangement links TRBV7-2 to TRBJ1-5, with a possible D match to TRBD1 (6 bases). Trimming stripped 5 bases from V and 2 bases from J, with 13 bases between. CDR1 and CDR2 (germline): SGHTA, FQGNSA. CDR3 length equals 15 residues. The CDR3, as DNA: TGTGCCAGCAGCCGCCCGGGGGGGCGCAATCAGCCCCAGCATTTT. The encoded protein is CASSRPGGRNQPQHF.

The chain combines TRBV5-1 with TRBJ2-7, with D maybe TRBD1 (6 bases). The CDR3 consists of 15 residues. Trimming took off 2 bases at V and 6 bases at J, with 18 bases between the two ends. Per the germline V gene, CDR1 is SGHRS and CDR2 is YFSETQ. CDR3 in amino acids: CASSLKGVAFAEQYF. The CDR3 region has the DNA TGCGCCAGCAGCTTAAAGGGGGTGGCCTTTGCCGAGCAGTACTTC.

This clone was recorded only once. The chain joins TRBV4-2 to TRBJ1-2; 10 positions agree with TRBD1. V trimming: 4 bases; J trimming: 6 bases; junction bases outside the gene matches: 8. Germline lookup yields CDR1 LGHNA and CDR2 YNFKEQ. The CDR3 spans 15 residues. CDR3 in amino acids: CASSRLGQGSDGYTF. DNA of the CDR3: TGTGCCAGCAGCCGCCTGGGACAGGGGTCCGATGGCTACACCTTC.

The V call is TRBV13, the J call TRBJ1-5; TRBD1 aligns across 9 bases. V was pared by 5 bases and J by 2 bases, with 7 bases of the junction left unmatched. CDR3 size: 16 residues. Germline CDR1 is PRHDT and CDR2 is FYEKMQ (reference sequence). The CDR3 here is CASSERRTGGNQPQHF. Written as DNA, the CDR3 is TGTGCCAGCAGCGAGAGGAGGACAGGGGGCAATCAGCCCCAGCATTTT. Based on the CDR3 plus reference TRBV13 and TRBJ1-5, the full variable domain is AAGVIQSPRHLIKEKRETATLKCYPIPRHDTVYWYQQGPGQDPQFLISFYEKMQSDKGSIPDRFSAQQFSDYHSELNMSSLELGDSALYFCASSERRTGGNQPQHFGDGTRLSIL.

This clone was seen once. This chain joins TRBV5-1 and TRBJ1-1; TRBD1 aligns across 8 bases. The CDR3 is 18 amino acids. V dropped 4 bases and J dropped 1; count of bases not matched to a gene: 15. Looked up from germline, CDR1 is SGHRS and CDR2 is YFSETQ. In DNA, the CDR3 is TGCGCCAGCAGCCACTGGGATGGGGTAGGACAGGGGAACACTGAAGCTTTCTTT. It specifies CASSHWDGVGQGNTEAFF.

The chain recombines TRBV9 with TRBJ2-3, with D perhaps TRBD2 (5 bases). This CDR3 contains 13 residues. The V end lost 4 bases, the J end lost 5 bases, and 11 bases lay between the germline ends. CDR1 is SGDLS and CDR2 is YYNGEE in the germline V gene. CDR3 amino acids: CASSPRTEDTQYF. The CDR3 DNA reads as TGTGCCAGCAGCCCTCGGACTGAAGATACGCAGTATTTT.

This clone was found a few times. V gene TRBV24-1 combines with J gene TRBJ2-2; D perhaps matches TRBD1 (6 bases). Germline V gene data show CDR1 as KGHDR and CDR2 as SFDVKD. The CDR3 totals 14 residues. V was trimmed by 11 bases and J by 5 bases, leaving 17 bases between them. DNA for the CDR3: TGTGCCAACACCCACAGGGTTGGAACCGGGGAGCTGTTTTTT. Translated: CANTHRVGTGELFF.

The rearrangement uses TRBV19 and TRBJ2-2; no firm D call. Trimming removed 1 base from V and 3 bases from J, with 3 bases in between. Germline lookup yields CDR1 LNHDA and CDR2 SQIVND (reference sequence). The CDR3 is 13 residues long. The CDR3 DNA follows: TGTGCCAGTAGTATAGCGGACACCGGGGAGCTGTTTTTT. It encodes CASSIADTGELFF.

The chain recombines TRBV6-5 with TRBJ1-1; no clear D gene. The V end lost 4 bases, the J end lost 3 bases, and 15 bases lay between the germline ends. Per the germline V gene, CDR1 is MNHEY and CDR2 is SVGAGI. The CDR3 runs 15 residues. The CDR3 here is CASSWVRPADTEAFF. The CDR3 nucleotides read TGTGCCAGCAGTTGGGTAAGACCGGCGGACACTGAAGCTTTCTTT.

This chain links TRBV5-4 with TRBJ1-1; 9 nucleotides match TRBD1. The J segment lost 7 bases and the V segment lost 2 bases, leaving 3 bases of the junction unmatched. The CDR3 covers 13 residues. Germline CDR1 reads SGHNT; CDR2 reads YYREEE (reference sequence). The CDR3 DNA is TGTGCCAGCAGCTTCCCGGACAGGGGTGAAGCTTTCTTT. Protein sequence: CASSFPDRGEAFF. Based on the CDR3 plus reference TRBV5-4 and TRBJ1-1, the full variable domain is ETGVTQSPTHLIKTRGQQVTLRCSSQSGHNTVSWYQQALGQGPQFIFQYYREEENGRGNFPPRFSGLQFPNYSSELNVNALELDDSALYLCASSFPDRGEAFFGQGTRLTVV.

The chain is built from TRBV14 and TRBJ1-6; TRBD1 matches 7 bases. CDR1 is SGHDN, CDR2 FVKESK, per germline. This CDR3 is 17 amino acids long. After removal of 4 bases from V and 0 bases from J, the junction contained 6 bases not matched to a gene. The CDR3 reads CASSPSGQPSYNSPLHF. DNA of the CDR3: TGTGCCAGCAGCCCATCGGGACAGCCCTCCTATAATTCACCCCTCCACTTT.

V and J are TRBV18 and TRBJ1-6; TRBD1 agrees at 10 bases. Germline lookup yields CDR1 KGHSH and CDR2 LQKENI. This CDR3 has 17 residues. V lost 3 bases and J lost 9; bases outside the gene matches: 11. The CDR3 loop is CASSPQAPGQGSSPLHF. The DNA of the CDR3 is TGTGCCAGCTCACCTCAAGCCCCGGGACAGGGGAGTTCACCCCTCCACTTT.

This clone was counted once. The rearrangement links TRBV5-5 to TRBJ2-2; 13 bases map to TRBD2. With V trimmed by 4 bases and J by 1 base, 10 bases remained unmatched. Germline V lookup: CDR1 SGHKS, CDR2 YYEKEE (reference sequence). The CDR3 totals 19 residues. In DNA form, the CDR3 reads TGTGCCAGCAGCATCGGGACTAGCGGGGCGGATTTGAACACCGGGGAGCTGTTTTTT. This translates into CASSIGTSGADLNTGELFF.

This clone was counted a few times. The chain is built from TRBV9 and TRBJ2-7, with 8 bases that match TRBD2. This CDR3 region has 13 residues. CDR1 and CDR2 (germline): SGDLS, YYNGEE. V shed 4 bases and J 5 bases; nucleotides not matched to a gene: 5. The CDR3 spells CASSPGGPNEQYF. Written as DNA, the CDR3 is TGTGCCAGCAGCCCGGGGGGGCCGAACGAGCAGTACTTC. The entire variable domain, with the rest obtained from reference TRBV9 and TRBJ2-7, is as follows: DSGVTQTPKHLITATGQRVTLRCSPRSGDLSVYWYQQSLDQGLQFLIQYYNGEERAKGNILERFSAQQFPDLHSELNLSSLELGDSALYFCASSPGGPNEQYFGPGTRLTVT.